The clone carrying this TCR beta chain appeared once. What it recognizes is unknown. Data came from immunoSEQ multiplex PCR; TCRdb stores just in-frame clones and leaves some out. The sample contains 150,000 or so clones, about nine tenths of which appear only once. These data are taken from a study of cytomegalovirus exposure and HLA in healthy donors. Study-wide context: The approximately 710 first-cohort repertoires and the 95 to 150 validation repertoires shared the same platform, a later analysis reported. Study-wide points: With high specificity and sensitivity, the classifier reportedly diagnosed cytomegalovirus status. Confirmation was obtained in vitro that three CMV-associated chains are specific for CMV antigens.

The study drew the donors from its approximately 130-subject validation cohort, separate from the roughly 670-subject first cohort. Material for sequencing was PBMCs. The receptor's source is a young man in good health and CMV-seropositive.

This CDR3 is CASSQQGLESNYGYTF. The CDR3 coding sequence is TGTGCCAGCAGCCAACAGGGTTTAGAGAGCAACTATGGCTACACCTTC. The rearrangement joins TRBV7-9 to TRBJ1-2; perhaps TRBD1 as D (6 bases). CDR1 SEHNR and CDR2 FQNEAQ come from the germline V gene (reference sequence). V lost 5 bases and J lost 2, with 18 bases in between. This CDR3 contains 16 residues.